This TCR beta chain was captured by sequencing in a study of CD8+ T cells in alopecia areata. On the study more broadly: Treatment of the treated patients consisted of oral tofacitinib, 5 to 10 mg twice daily. Severity was scored as percentage of affected scalp area in treated patients. Points from the study as a whole: For lesional scalp, especially alopecia totalis/universalis, clonality was higher than in normal scalp.

Treatment described: oral pan-JAK inhibitor, 5-10 mg twice daily. Note on this clone: Its antigen is not identified.

This CDR3 spans 19 amino acids. Looked up from germline, CDR1 is MGHRA and CDR2 is YSYEKL. Germline trimming cut 2 bases from V and 3 bases from J; bases unmatched to any gene: 18. Reverse transcribed after extraction, RNA yielded cDNA as the sequencing template. Method: immunoSEQ multiplex PCR; TCRdb's copy keeps in-frame clones and lacks some. The sample has some 190,000 clones, around 51% seen once. This sample comprised CD8+ T cells sorted from blood, obtained around week 54, from a patient treated with tofacitinib. The chain recombines TRBV4-1 with TRBJ1-2; 7 bases map to TRBD1. The origin of this receptor is a human donor with alopecia areata. CDR3 nucleotide sequence: TGCGCCAGCAGCCAAAGTCCTGGGACAGCTCAAAAAGCTCACTATGGCTACACCTTC. Translation gives CASSQSPGTAQKAHYGYTF.